These 3 T cell receptor beta chains originate from one sample sequenced in a study of identical twins. TCRdb fed the 5' RACE reads into MiXCR, producing one record per CDR3 protein. This sample yields hundreds of thousands of distinct CDR3 sequences, of which 6% to 8.5% are seen a single time; around 5% belongs to the top ten. These data also featured in a second study, about yellow fever vaccine responses in identical twins.

Input material: CD8+ T cells sorted from blood. The origin of the receptors is a woman aged 18-35 years in good health.

This clonotype occurred a few times. V and J are TRBV7-2 and TRBJ1-1; D unclear. The germline V and J ends were trimmed by 5 bases and 5 bases, with 15 bases remaining between them. The CDR3 consists of 14 residues. Germline V CDR1 and CDR2: SGHTA, FQGNSA. In DNA, the CDR3 is TGTGCCAGCAGCCCCCGGGTCCAGAGGACTGAAGCTTTCTTT. Translated: CASSPRVQRTEAFF.

This clonotype has a count of ten or more. This chain links TRBV6-2 or TRBV6-3 with TRBJ2-1; D is possibly TRBD1 (5 bases). CDR1 is MNHEY, CDR2 SVGEGT, per germline. The CDR3 spans 13 residues. The germline V and J ends were trimmed by 6 bases and 3 bases, with 9 bases remaining between them. The CDR3 loop reads CASSLTVYNEQFF. The CDR3 DNA reads TGTGCCAGCAGCCTGACAGTCTACAATGAGCAGTTCTTC.

This clonotype has a count of ten or more. The chain is built from TRBV20-1 and TRBJ2-1; D unresolved. V was shortened by 2 bases and J by 0 bases, with 8 bases between the two germline ends. CDR1 and CDR2 (germline): DFQATT, SNEGSKA (reference sequence). The CDR3 length is 14 residues. CDR3 amino acids: CSARSLSSYNEQFF. The CDR3 DNA sequence: TGCAGTGCTAGATCGCTCAGCTCCTACAATGAGCAGTTCTTC.